This paragraph covers one T cell receptor (beta chain) sequence. The data are from a study of blood T cell repertoires in COVID-19. Germline lookup yields CDR1 SGHTA and CDR2 FQGNSA. J was trimmed by 6 bases and V by 6 bases; bases with no gene match: 7. The CDR3 is 15 residues long. Using immunoSEQ multiplex PCR, the repertoire was profiled, and TCRdb retains in-frame clones only, with some absent. This sample has around 200,000 clones, with around 84% found just once. The chain employs TRBV7-2 and TRBJ1-4; 10 bases match TRBD1. Sequencing used peripheral blood. This clonotype was sampled from a man between 45 and 60 years old with acute or convalescent COVID-19. The CDR3 loop is CASRLTGGKDEKLFF. In DNA, the CDR3 is TGTGCCAGCAGGTTGACAGGGGGCAAGGATGAAAAACTGTTTTTT. Full variable domain (remainder filled in from reference TRBV7-2 and TRBJ1-4): GAGVSQSPSNKVTEKGKDVELRCDPISGHTALYWYRQSLGQGLEFLIYFQGNSAPDKSGLPSDRFSAERTGGSVSTLTIQRTQQEDSAVYLCASRLTGGKDEKLFFGSGTQLSVL.